This T cell receptor beta chain is drawn from a study of blood T cells in healthy people across ages. Then a second PCR, running roughly 7 to 11 cycles, was carried out with a sample-barcoded 5' primer and a J-beta primer mix. Researchers report that each sample yielded at least 2.5 million CDR3-containing paired-end reads. TCRdb used MiXCR to reprocess the 5' RACE reads, holding one entry per CDR3 protein. The table shows approximately 1.5 million distinct CDR3 sequences, with 40% to 45% occurring only once. V was trimmed by 0 bases and J by 0 bases, leaving 9 bases between them. Germline V gives CDR1 SGDLS, CDR2 YYNGEE. The CDR3 is 15 amino acids.

V usage is TRBV9 and J usage is TRBJ1-1; D possibly corresponds to TRBD1 (6 bases). The source of this sequence is a woman aged 18-29 years in good health. The sequenced sample consisted of blood. CDR3 DNA: TGTGCCAGCAGCGTAGTTGGACAGTTGAACACTGAAGCTTTCTTT. This sequence encodes CASSVVGQLNTEAFF.